A selection of T cell receptor beta chains follows, all from one sample in a study of cytomegalovirus exposure and HLA in healthy donors. The data were produced by immunoSEQ multiplex PCR, yet TCRdb's version contains in-frame clones alone and is incomplete. The data show roughly 100,000 clones, around 67% seen once. Sequences were obtained from PBMCs. The receptor set was obtained from a woman between 45 and 65 years old in good health and CMV-seronegative. CDR3s include the opening cysteine and the closing phenylalanine or tryptophan. The D gene is left open where the match is weak. A row's size may be missing; if present it is once, few, many or a size class.

d_call: TRBD2
j_call: TRBJ2-1
v_call: TRBV19
clone_size: NA
cdr3_aa: CASSRAGLGSYNEQFF
cdr3_nt: TGTGCCAGTAGTAGGGCGGGACTAGGCTCCTACAATGAGCAGTTCTTC

d_call: TRBD2
j_call: TRBJ2-3
v_call: TRBV5-8
clone_size: NA
cdr3_aa: CASSLAGLAGDTQYF
cdr3_nt: TGTGCCAGCAGCTTGGCCGGACTAGCGGGGGATACGCAGTATTTT

d_call: NA
j_call: TRBJ1-4
v_call: TRBV4-1
clone_size: few
cdr3_aa: CASSGSGGTNEKLFF
cdr3_nt: TGCGCCAGCAGCGGGTCGGGTGGGACTAATGAAAAACTGTTTTTT

d_call: TRBD2
j_call: TRBJ2-1
v_call: TRBV28
clone_size: NA
cdr3_aa: CASSLFSGRFNEQFF
cdr3_nt: TGTGCCAGCAGTTTATTTAGCGGGAGATTTAATGAGCAGTTCTTC

d_call: TRBD1
j_call: TRBJ2-3
v_call: TRBV6-6
clone_size: few
cdr3_aa: CASSKGTGTSTDTQYF
cdr3_nt: TGTGCCAGCAGTAAAGGGACAGGGACTAGCACAGATACGCAGTATTTT

d_call: TRBD2
j_call: TRBJ2-1
v_call: TRBV11-2
clone_size: NA
cdr3_aa: CASSLGASGDNEQFF
cdr3_nt: TGTGCCAGCAGCTTAGGGGCTAGCGGGGACAATGAGCAGTTCTTC

d_call: TRBD1
j_call: TRBJ1-5
v_call: TRBV10-3
clone_size: NA
cdr3_aa: CAISERTGFQPQHF
cdr3_nt: TGTGCCATCAGTGAGCGGACAGGGTTCCAGCCCCAGCATTTT

d_call: NA
j_call: TRBJ2-3
v_call: TRBV7-9
clone_size: NA
cdr3_aa: CASSPFWTQTASSTDTQYF
cdr3_nt: TGTGCCAGCAGTCCCTTCTGGACTCAAACAGCCTCTAGCACAGATACGCAGTATTTT

d_call: TRBD1
j_call: TRBJ1-5
v_call: TRBV7-9
clone_size: NA
cdr3_aa: CASSFQGVGNQPQHF
cdr3_nt: TGTGCCAGCAGCTTCCAGGGGGTCGGCAATCAGCCCCAGCATTTT

d_call: NA
j_call: TRBJ1-2
v_call: TRBV20-1
clone_size: NA
cdr3_aa: CSARTDYGYTF
cdr3_nt: TGCAGTGCCCGGACTGACTATGGCTACACCTTC

d_call: NA
j_call: TRBJ1-4
v_call: TRBV29-1
clone_size: few
cdr3_aa: CSARGAEKLFF
cdr3_nt: TGCAGCGCCCGGGGGGCGGAAAAACTGTTTTTT

d_call: TRBD2
j_call: TRBJ2-1
v_call: TRBV28
clone_size: NA
cdr3_aa: CASSFRTSSSNEQFF
cdr3_nt: TGTGCCAGCAGTTTTAGGACTAGTAGCTCGAATGAGCAGTTCTTC

d_call: TRBD1
j_call: TRBJ1-2
v_call: TRBV4-1
clone_size: NA
cdr3_aa: CASRDTGESSYGYTF
cdr3_nt: TGCGCCAGCAGAGATACAGGGGAATCATCCTATGGCTACACCTTC

d_call: NA
j_call: TRBJ1-5
v_call: TRBV18
clone_size: NA
cdr3_aa: CASSPQGRKDQPQHF
cdr3_nt: TGTGCCAGCTCACCTCAGGGTAGAAAGGATCAGCCCCAGCATTTT

d_call: TRBD2
j_call: TRBJ2-2
v_call: TRBV7-9
clone_size: NA
cdr3_aa: CASSSRSGISGELFF
cdr3_nt: TGTGCCAGCAGCTCGCGCAGCGGGATTTCCGGGGAGCTGTTTTTT

d_call: NA
j_call: TRBJ2-1
v_call: TRBV29-1
clone_size: NA
cdr3_aa: CSVDTSSYNEQFF
cdr3_nt: TGCAGCGTTGACACGAGCTCCTACAATGAGCAGTTCTTC

d_call: TRBD1
j_call: TRBJ1-2
v_call: TRBV2
clone_size: NA
cdr3_aa: CASKWRGQGNDGYTF
cdr3_nt: TGTGCCAGCAAATGGAGAGGACAGGGTAACGATGGCTACACCTTC

d_call: NA
j_call: TRBJ2-7
v_call: TRBV5-4
clone_size: NA
cdr3_aa: CASSRPDSPSYEQYF
cdr3_nt: TGTGCCAGCAGCCGACCCGACAGCCCATCCTACGAGCAGTACTTC

d_call: NA
j_call: TRBJ2-7
v_call: TRBV10-2
clone_size: few
cdr3_aa: CASSEGSYSYEQYF
cdr3_nt: TGCGCCAGCAGTGAGGGGAGCTACTCCTACGAGCAGTACTTC

d_call: NA
j_call: TRBJ1-5
v_call: TRBV7-2
clone_size: NA
cdr3_aa: CASSRGDNQPQHF
cdr3_nt: TGTGCCAGCAGCCGGGGGGACAATCAGCCCCAGCATTTT

d_call: NA
j_call: TRBJ2-7
v_call: TRBV2
clone_size: NA
cdr3_aa: CASSLSLSYEQYF
cdr3_nt: TGTGCCAGCAGTCTCTCCTTATCCTACGAGCAGTACTTC

d_call: TRBD1
j_call: TRBJ2-7
v_call: TRBV4-1
clone_size: NA
cdr3_aa: CASSQAGQGLLFTYEQYF
cdr3_nt: TGCGCCAGCAGCCAAGCCGGACAGGGCCTACTATTCACCTACGAGCAGTACTTC

d_call: TRBD2
j_call: TRBJ2-2
v_call: TRBV4-2
clone_size: NA
cdr3_aa: CASSHPLAGGLGGELFF
cdr3_nt: TGTGCCAGCAGCCATCCTCTAGCGGGGGGGCTGGGCGGGGAGCTGTTTTTT

d_call: NA
j_call: TRBJ1-6
v_call: TRBV7-9
clone_size: few
cdr3_aa: CASSAGAANSPLHF
cdr3_nt: TGTGCCAGCAGCGCTGGGGCAGCGAATTCACCCCTCCACTTT

d_call: NA
j_call: TRBJ2-7
v_call: TRBV7-8
clone_size: few
cdr3_aa: CASSLEPDEQYF
cdr3_nt: TGTGCCAGCAGCTTAGAACCGGACGAGCAGTACTTC

d_call: TRBD2
j_call: TRBJ2-5
v_call: TRBV29-1
clone_size: NA
cdr3_aa: CSVGSGWLAGEETQYF
cdr3_nt: TGCAGCGTTGGTAGTGGTTGGCTAGCGGGAGAAGAGACCCAGTACTTC

d_call: NA
j_call: TRBJ2-3
v_call: TRBV19
clone_size: once
cdr3_aa: CASRGRGGTDTQYF
cdr3_nt: TGTGCCAGTAGGGGGAGGGGGGGCACAGATACGCAGTATTTT

d_call: TRBD2
j_call: TRBJ2-3
v_call: TRBV5-1
clone_size: NA
cdr3_aa: CASKVAGETDTQYF
cdr3_nt: TGCGCCAGCAAGGTAGCGGGAGAGACAGATACGCAGTATTTT

d_call: TRBD1
j_call: TRBJ1-2
v_call: TRBV5-1
clone_size: few
cdr3_aa: CASSLGSSGTGSYGYTF
cdr3_nt: TGCGCCAGCAGCTTGGGTAGCTCCGGGACAGGGAGCTATGGCTACACCTTC

d_call: TRBD1
j_call: TRBJ1-6
v_call: TRBV27
clone_size: NA
cdr3_aa: CASSNRGYSPLHF
cdr3_nt: TGTGCCAGCAGTAACAGGGGTTACTCACCCCTCCACTTT

d_call: NA
j_call: TRBJ1-2
v_call: TRBV5-1
clone_size: NA
cdr3_aa: CASSAAQGLDYGYTF
cdr3_nt: TGCGCCAGCAGCGCCGCCCAGGGTCTTGACTATGGCTACACCTTC

d_call: NA
j_call: TRBJ1-1
v_call: TRBV19
clone_size: NA
cdr3_aa: CASTGLTEAFF
cdr3_nt: TGTGCCAGCACAGGGTTGACTGAAGCTTTCTTT

d_call: NA
j_call: TRBJ2-1
v_call: TRBV6-5
clone_size: NA
cdr3_aa: CASSYPGLAEQFF
cdr3_nt: TGTGCCAGCAGTTACCCGGGACTGGCTGAGCAGTTCTTC

d_call: TRBD1
j_call: TRBJ2-1
v_call: TRBV7-8
clone_size: NA
cdr3_aa: CASSLRTGVSSYNEQFF
cdr3_nt: TGTGCCAGCAGCTTACGCACAGGGGTAAGCTCCTACAATGAGCAGTTCTTC

d_call: TRBD1
j_call: TRBJ1-2
v_call: TRBV4-3
clone_size: NA
cdr3_aa: CASSQERGQLYGYTF
cdr3_nt: TGCGCCAGCAGCCAAGAGAGGGGGCAGTTATATGGCTACACCTTC

d_call: TRBD2
j_call: TRBJ2-7
v_call: TRBV5-6
clone_size: NA
cdr3_aa: CASSWGGTSASYEQYF
cdr3_nt: TGTGCCAGCAGCTGGGGGGGGACTAGCGCTTCCTACGAGCAGTACTTC

d_call: NA
j_call: TRBJ1-1
v_call: TRBV27
clone_size: NA
cdr3_aa: CASSVQIQNTEAFF
cdr3_nt: TGTGCCAGCAGTGTACAGATTCAGAACACTGAAGCTTTCTTT

d_call: TRBD2
j_call: TRBJ2-3
v_call: TRBV5-4
clone_size: NA
cdr3_aa: CASSPFPGTSIKTDTQYF
cdr3_nt: TGTGCCAGCAGCCCCTTTCCCGGGACTAGCATAAAGACAGATACGCAGTATTTT

d_call: TRBD2
j_call: TRBJ2-1
v_call: TRBV4-1
clone_size: NA
cdr3_aa: CASSLRTSLAYNEQFF
cdr3_nt: TGCGCCAGCAGCCTGCGGACTAGCCTAGCCTACAATGAGCAGTTCTTC

d_call: TRBD2
j_call: TRBJ2-7
v_call: TRBV29-1
clone_size: NA
cdr3_aa: CSALAGRTYEQYF
cdr3_nt: TGCAGCGCATTAGCGGGACGAACCTACGAGCAGTACTTC

d_call: TRBD1
j_call: TRBJ2-7
v_call: TRBV7-7
clone_size: NA
cdr3_aa: CASSLEQGAYEQYF
cdr3_nt: TGTGCCAGCAGCTTAGAACAGGGGGCCTACGAGCAGTACTTC

d_call: NA
j_call: TRBJ2-7
v_call: TRBV10-1
clone_size: NA
cdr3_aa: CASSDPPGAAGNYEQYF
cdr3_nt: TGCGCCAGCAGTGACCCCCCCGGAGCGGCGGGAAACTACGAGCAGTACTTC

d_call: NA
j_call: TRBJ2-1
v_call: TRBV19
clone_size: few
cdr3_aa: CASRNVLLNEQFF
cdr3_nt: TGTGCCAGCAGAAACGTGTTATTGAATGAGCAGTTCTTC

d_call: TRBD2
j_call: TRBJ2-1
v_call: TRBV4-3
clone_size: NA
cdr3_aa: CASSQAGGNEQFF
cdr3_nt: TGCGCCAGCAGCCAAGCGGGAGGGAATGAGCAGTTCTTC

d_call: TRBD2
j_call: TRBJ2-3
v_call: TRBV6-5
clone_size: NA
cdr3_aa: CASSRTSGSLDTQYF
cdr3_nt: TGTGCCAGCAGTCGGACTAGCGGGAGTTTAGATACGCAGTATTTT

d_call: TRBD2
j_call: TRBJ2-3
v_call: TRBV4-2
clone_size: NA
cdr3_aa: CASSQDVFRIGGGDTQYF
cdr3_nt: TGTGCCAGCAGCCAAGATGTTTTTCGTATCGGCGGGGGAGATACGCAGTATTTT

d_call: TRBD1
j_call: TRBJ2-1
v_call: TRBV7-9
clone_size: few
cdr3_aa: CSSSQGVYEQFF
cdr3_nt: TGTTCCAGCAGCCAGGGGGTCTATGAGCAGTTCTTC

d_call: NA
j_call: TRBJ2-7
v_call: TRBV7-2
clone_size: NA
cdr3_aa: CASSPSSFSANSYEQYF
cdr3_nt: TGTGCCAGCAGCCCGTCGTCTTTTAGCGCCAACTCCTACGAGCAGTACTTC

d_call: TRBD1
j_call: TRBJ1-5
v_call: TRBV30
clone_size: NA
cdr3_aa: CAWSGGDRGLKKPQHF
cdr3_nt: TGTGCCTGGAGTGGGGGGGACAGGGGGCTTAAGAAGCCCCAGCATTTT

d_call: TRBD1
j_call: TRBJ1-3
v_call: TRBV7-2
clone_size: NA
cdr3_aa: CASSLTGVGNTIYF
cdr3_nt: TGTGCCAGCAGCTTAACAGGGGTGGGAAACACCATATATTTT

d_call: TRBD2
j_call: TRBJ2-3
v_call: TRBV7-2
clone_size: NA
cdr3_aa: CASSLTLAGKDTQYF
cdr3_nt: TGTGCCAGCAGCTTAACCCTAGCGGGGAAGGATACGCAGTATTTT

d_call: TRBD2
j_call: TRBJ2-1
v_call: TRBV29-1
clone_size: NA
cdr3_aa: CSVEEGGVNEQFF
cdr3_nt: TGCAGCGTTGAAGAGGGGGGGGTCAATGAGCAGTTCTTC

d_call: NA
j_call: TRBJ1-4
v_call: TRBV10-3
clone_size: NA
cdr3_aa: CATQGSESGANEKLFF
cdr3_nt: TGTGCCACCCAGGGGTCTGAAAGTGGGGCTAATGAAAAACTGTTTTTT

d_call: TRBD1
j_call: TRBJ1-1
v_call: TRBV14
clone_size: NA
cdr3_aa: CASSQDLLDRGSTEAFF
cdr3_nt: TGTGCCAGCAGCCAAGATCTTTTGGACAGGGGATCCACTGAAGCTTTCTTT

d_call: TRBD1
j_call: TRBJ2-7
v_call: TRBV4-1
clone_size: NA
cdr3_aa: CASSQEWTGGWEQYF
cdr3_nt: TGCGCCAGCAGCCAAGAGTGGACAGGGGGCTGGGAGCAGTACTTC

d_call: TRBD2
j_call: TRBJ2-1
v_call: TRBV7-2
clone_size: NA
cdr3_aa: CASSLASLALKAREQFF
cdr3_nt: TGTGCCAGCAGCTTGGCCTCACTAGCGCTGAAAGCGAGAGAGCAGTTCTTC

d_call: TRBD2
j_call: TRBJ2-3
v_call: TRBV28
clone_size: NA
cdr3_aa: CASSLYVGLAADTQYF
cdr3_nt: TGTGCCAGCAGTTTATACGTCGGGCTAGCGGCAGATACGCAGTATTTT